This T cell receptor (beta chain) was profiled in a study of T cell changes during pregnancy in multiple sclerosis. Clones were read by immunoSEQ multiplex PCR, and TCRdb kept only the in-frame ones, dropping some. There are 33,000 or so clones in the sample; roughly 89% occur only once, and 3% to 4% lies in the top ten. The germline gives CDR1 SGHTA, CDR2 FQGNSA. The germline V and J ends were trimmed by 5 bases and 4 bases, with 14 bases remaining between them. The CDR3 is made up of 14 amino acids. The J gene is TRBJ1-2, the V gene TRBV7-2, with D uncertain. The receptor comes from a female donor in good health, enrolled as a control in a pregnancy study. Sequences were derived from CD8+ T cells from peripheral blood mononuclear cells, sampled in the second trimester of pregnancy. This CDR3 is CASSQTPSPYGYTF. The CDR3 bases are TGTGCCAGCAGCCAGACACCGAGCCCCTATGGCTACACCTTC.